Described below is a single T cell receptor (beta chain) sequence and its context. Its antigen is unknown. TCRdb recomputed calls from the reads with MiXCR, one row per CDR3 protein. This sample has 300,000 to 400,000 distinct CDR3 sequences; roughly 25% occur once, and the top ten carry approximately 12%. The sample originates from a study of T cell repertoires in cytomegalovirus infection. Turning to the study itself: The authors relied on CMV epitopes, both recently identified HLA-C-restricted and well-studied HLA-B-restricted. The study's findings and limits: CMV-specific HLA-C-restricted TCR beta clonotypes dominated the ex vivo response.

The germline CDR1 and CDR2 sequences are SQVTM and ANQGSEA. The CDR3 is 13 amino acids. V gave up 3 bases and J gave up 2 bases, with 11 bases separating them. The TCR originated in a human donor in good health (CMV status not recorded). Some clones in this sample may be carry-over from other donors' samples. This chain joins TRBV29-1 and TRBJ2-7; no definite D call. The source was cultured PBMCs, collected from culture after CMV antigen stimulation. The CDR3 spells CSVEAPGTYEQYF. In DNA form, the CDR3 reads TGCAGCGTTGAGGCTCCAGGAACCTACGAGCAGTACTTC.